This TCR beta chain is from a study of neurological immune-mediated disorders. The length of the CDR3 is 13 residues. V lost 2 bases, J lost 2 bases, and 5 bases lay in between. Germline assignment: CDR1 SGHTA and CDR2 FQGNSA. The study, taken as a whole, reports: CDR3 amino acid sequences of expanded clones were not shared across subjects, a result suggesting private repertoires in all groups. TCR clonal expansion peaked in HTLV-1-associated myelopathy patients and was lowest in multiple sclerosis patients.

This clonotype was seen a few times. The antigen remains unidentified. TCRdb fed the 5' RACE reads into MiXCR, producing one record per CDR3 protein. The profile shows 30,000 to 50,000 distinct CDR3 sequences, approximately 7% of them singletons. Use was made of about a million CD4+ or CD8+ T cells in sorted libraries. Sequences were obtained from CD4+ T cells from blood. The V and J genes are TRBV7-2 and TRBJ2-3; no clear D. This sequence was found in a man between 45 and 60 years old in good health. DNA of the CDR3: TGTGCCAGCAGCTTACAGGTCACAGATACGCAGTATTTT. Translating gives CASSLQVTDTQYF.